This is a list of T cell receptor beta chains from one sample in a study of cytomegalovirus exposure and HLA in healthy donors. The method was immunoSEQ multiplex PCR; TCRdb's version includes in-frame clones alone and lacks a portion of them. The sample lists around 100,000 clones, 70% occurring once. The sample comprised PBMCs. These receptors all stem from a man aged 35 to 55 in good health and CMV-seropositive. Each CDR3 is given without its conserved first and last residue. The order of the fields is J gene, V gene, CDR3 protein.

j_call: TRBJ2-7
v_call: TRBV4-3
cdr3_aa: ASSQGRMSSYEQY

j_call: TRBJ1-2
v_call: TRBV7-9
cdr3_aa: ASSLAGLGGYT

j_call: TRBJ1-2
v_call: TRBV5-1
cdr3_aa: ASALWEVRGNYGYT

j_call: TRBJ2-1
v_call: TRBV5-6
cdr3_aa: ASSQPIAGGTYNEQF

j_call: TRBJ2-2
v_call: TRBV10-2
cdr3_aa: ASSEPDRTNTGELF

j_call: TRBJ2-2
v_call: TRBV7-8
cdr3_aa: ASSLTATSGITGELF

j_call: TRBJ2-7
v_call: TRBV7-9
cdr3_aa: ASSGDGGSGAYEQY

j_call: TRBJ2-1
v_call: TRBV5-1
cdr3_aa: ASSQSGTSGRKNEQF

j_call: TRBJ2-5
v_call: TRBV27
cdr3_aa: ASRPGAGGQETQY

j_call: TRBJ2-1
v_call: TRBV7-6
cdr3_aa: ASSRGPGSNNEQF

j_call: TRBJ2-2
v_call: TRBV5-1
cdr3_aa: ASRSGLAGTGELF

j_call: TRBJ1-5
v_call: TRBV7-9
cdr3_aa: ASSSGGGFNQPQH

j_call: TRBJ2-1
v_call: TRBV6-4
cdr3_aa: ASSDGLAGDEQF

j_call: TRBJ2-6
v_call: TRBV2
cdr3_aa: ASRGDRDSGANVLT

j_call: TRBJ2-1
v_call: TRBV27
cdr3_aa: ASSLAGGPMKVF

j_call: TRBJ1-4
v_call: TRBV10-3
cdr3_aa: AISESAGGVEKLF

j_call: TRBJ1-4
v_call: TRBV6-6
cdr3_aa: ASSYVVREKLF

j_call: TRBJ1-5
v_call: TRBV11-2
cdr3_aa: ASADGRTGSNQPQH

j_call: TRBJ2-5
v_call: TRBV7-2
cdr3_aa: ASSLVDQETQY

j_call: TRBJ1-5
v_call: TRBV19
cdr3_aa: ASSRQGGSNQPQH

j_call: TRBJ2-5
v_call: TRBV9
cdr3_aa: ASSPRGRETQY

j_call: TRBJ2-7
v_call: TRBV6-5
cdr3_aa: ASSYSGRRAYEQY

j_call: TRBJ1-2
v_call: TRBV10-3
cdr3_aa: AISVGTDTNYGYT

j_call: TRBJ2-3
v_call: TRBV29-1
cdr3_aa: SVVGTSTDTQY

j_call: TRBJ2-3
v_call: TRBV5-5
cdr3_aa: ASSLVASDSTDTQY

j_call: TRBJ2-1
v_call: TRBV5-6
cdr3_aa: ASSLGLAGGNEQF

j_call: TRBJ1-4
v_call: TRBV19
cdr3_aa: ASRDQGAGYEKLF

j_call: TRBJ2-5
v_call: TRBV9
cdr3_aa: ASSPGQGRGQETQY

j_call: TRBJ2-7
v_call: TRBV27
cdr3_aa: ASSPSRGPYEQY

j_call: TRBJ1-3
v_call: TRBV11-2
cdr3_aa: ASSSQGNTIY

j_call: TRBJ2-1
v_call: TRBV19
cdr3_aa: ASRLAVTSNEQF

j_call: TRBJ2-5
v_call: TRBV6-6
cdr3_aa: ASSPGQSPETQY

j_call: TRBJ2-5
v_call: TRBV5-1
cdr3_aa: ASTKLAGVTGETQY

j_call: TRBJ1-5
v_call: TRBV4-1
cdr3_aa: ASSQRLEGLQPQH

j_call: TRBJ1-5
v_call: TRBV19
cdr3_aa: ASLDRGPGNQPQH

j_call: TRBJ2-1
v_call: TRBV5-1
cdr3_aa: ASRAGGTSYNEQF

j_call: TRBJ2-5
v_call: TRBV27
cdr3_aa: ASRGWGGQETQY

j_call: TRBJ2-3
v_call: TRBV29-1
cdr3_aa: SVEDSTDTQY

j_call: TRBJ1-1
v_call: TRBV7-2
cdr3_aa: ASSFGHQNTEAF

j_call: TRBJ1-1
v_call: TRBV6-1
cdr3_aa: ASSEQGSYLNTEAF

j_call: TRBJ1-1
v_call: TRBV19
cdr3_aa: ASTVTGGAGTEAF

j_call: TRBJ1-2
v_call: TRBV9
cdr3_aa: ASSVGREGGYT

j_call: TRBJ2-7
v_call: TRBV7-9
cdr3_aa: ASSTPGGDYEQY

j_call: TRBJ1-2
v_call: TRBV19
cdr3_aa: ASSITLFTENT

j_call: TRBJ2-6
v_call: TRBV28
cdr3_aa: ASIAHSGANVLT

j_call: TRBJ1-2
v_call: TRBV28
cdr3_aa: ASSLDRGYGYT

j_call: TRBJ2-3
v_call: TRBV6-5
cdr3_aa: ASSYSTPADTQY

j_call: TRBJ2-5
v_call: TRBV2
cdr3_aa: ASRPSGPETQY

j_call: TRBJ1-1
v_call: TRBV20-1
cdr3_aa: SARGGTEAF

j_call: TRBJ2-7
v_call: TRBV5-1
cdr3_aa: ASSRELAGVVNEQY

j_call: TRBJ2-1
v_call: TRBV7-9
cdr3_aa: ASSPSGNEQF

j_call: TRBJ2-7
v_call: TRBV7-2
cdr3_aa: ASSDRVHEQY

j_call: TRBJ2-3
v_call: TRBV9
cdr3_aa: ASSPKYGSTADTQY

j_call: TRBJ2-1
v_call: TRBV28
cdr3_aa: ASSFGTSGYNEQF

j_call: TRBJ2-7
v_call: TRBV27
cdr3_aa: ASSLDRSDEQY

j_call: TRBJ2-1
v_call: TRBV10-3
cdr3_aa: AISRQGGTSYNEQF

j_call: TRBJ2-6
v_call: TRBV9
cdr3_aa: ASHPAYRISGANVLT

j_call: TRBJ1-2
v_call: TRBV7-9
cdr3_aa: ASSSTGLGYT

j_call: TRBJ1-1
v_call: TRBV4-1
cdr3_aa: ASSQALRGAEAF